Following are 14 T cell receptor beta chains from one sample sequenced in a study of blood T cell repertoires in COVID-19. The protocol was immunoSEQ multiplex PCR, while the TCRdb copy is restricted to in-frame clones and leaves out a portion. The sample has approximately 190,000 clones; 79% are singletons. Sample: peripheral blood. All receptors come from a man in his sixties with active or convalescent COVID-19.

The V and J genes are TRBV27 and TRBJ2-1; D unclear. Germline V gene data show CDR1 as MNHEY and CDR2 as SMNVEV (reference sequence). V dropped 7 bases and J dropped 0 bases, with 7 bases sitting between them. CDR3 length: 13 residues. The CDR3, as DNA: TGTGCCAGCACCCGGAGCTCCTACAATGAGCAGTTCTTC. Amino acid sequence: CASTRSSYNEQFF.

This clone was counted a single time. Distinct nucleotide sequences in the sample also encode this CDR3. The V and J genes are TRBV5-8 and TRBJ2-7; 7 bases line up with TRBD1. The ends lost 0 bases at V and 2 bases at J; junction bases unmatched: 2. In germline, CDR1 is SGHTS, CDR2 YDEGEE. The CDR3 loop spans 14 amino acids. CDR3 DNA: TGTGCCAGCAGCTTGGACAGGGGTACCTACGAGCAGTACTTC. Encoded protein: CASSLDRGTYEQYF. The variable domain in full, with the rest retrieved from reference TRBV5-8 and TRBJ2-7, is EAGVTQSPTHLIKTRGQQATLRCSPISGHTSVYWYQQALGLGLQFLLWYDEGEERNRGNFPPRFSGRQFPNYSSELNVNALELEDSALYLCASSLDRGTYEQYFGPGTRLTVT.

The chain carries TRBV19 and TRBJ1-1, with D unresolved. Germline V gene lookup returns CDR1 LNHDA and CDR2 SQIVND (reference sequence). The CDR3 has 16 amino acids. Trimming removed 5 bases from V and 0 bases from J, with 16 bases in between. The CDR3 sequence is CASSSPPGVMNTEAFF. The CDR3 DNA sequence: TGTGCCAGTAGTTCCCCCCCAGGCGTCATGAACACTGAAGCTTTCTTT.

The rearrangement links TRBV28 to TRBJ2-5; weak D call: TRBD2 (7 bases). CDR1 and CDR2 (germline): MDHEN, SYDVKM. This CDR3 is built from 13 residues. V was trimmed by 6 bases and J by 7 bases, leaving 15 bases between them. This CDR3 reads CASSPGGPGTQYF. For the CDR3, the DNA is TGTGCCAGCAGCCCCGGGGGGCCCGGGACCCAGTACTTC.

This chain's CDR3 is CASSLSQIQETQYF. For the CDR3, the DNA is TGTGCCAGCAGCTTAAGTCAGATACAAGAGACCCAGTACTTC. The chain couples TRBV7-2 to TRBJ2-5; D is unresolved. V was shortened by 2 bases and J by 2 bases, with 9 bases between the two germline ends. This CDR3 contains 14 residues. Germline assignment: CDR1 SGHTA and CDR2 FQGNSA. The full variable domain, in which reference TRBV7-2 and TRBJ2-5 provide the parts outside the CDR3, is GAGVSQSPSNKVTEKGKDVELRCDPISGHTALYWYRQSLGQGLEFLIYFQGNSAPDKSGLPSDRFSAERTGGSVSTLTIQRTQQEDSAVYLCASSLSQIQETQYFGPGTRLLVL.

The V and J genes are TRBV27 and TRBJ2-7; maybe TRBD1 (6 bases). The germline V and J ends were trimmed by 0 bases and 5 bases, with 20 bases remaining between them. In germline, CDR1 is MNHEY, CDR2 SMNVEV (reference sequence). The CDR3 covers 17 residues. The DNA for the CDR3 is TGTGCCAGCAGTTTATCTCAGGGGCTAGGGGTTGGCGACGAGCAGTACTTC. Residues: CASSLSQGLGVGDEQYF.

This clone has more than one count but fewer than ten. The chain recombines TRBV5-4 with TRBJ1-3; D remains ambiguous. This CDR3 comprises 17 residues. The V gene's germline CDR1 is SGHNT and CDR2 YYREEE (reference sequence). Deletions cut 4 bases from V and 7 bases from J, with 24 bases between. CDR3 loop: CASSPEAGRASGNTIYF. DNA for the CDR3: TGTGCCAGCAGCCCCGAGGCTGGGAGGGCTAGCGGGAACACCATATATTTT.

The V call is TRBV5-1, the J call TRBJ2-3, with D maybe TRBD2 (5 bases). V was shortened by 0 bases and J by 2 bases, with 10 bases between the two germline ends. The CDR3 length is 15 residues. CDR1 SGHRS and CDR2 YFSETQ come from the germline V gene. This chain's CDR3 is CASSLEGGFTDTQYF. The CDR3, as DNA: TGCGCCAGCAGCTTGGAGGGCGGGTTCACAGATACGCAGTATTTT.

This sequence joins TRBV4-3 and TRBJ2-7; perhaps TRBD1 as D (5 bases). Germline CDR1 is LGHNA and CDR2 is YSLEER. This CDR3 is 16 amino acids long. Trimming removed 0 bases at V and 4 bases at J, with 16 bases between. CDR3 DNA: TGCGCCAGCAGCCAAGATGCGGCAGGGAATGGATACGAGCAGTACTTC. Translation: CASSQDAAGNGYEQYF.

This clone was picked up many times. The chain carries TRBV11-2 and TRBJ2-1; a weak D match, TRBD1 (6 bases). Trimming left V 2 bases short and J 10 bases short, with 18 bases between. Germline V gene sequence: CDR1 SGHAT, CDR2 FQNNGV. This CDR3 contains 15 residues. Here the CDR3 reads CASSLNRAQSREQFF. DNA of the CDR3: TGTGCCAGCAGCTTAAACAGGGCTCAATCGAGAGAGCAGTTCTTC.

V usage is TRBV28 and J usage is TRBJ1-5; the D gene is possibly TRBD1 (5 bases). Germline V lookup: CDR1 MDHEN, CDR2 SYDVKM. V lost 11 bases and J lost 6, with 26 bases in between. CDR3 size: 16 residues. The CDR3 region is CAPTLRGGERGQPQHF. CDR3 DNA: TGTGCCCCCACCTTACGGGGGGGGGAAAGGGGTCAGCCCCAGCATTTT.

The chain couples TRBV5-1 to TRBJ1-1; 9 bases agree with TRBD1. The CDR3 totals 17 residues. Unmatched junction bases numbered 10, after V lost 4 bases and J lost 0 bases. Germline CDR1 and CDR2: SGHRS and YFSETQ. The CDR3 loop reads CASSHFEQGAMNTEAFF. In DNA form, the CDR3 reads TGCGCCAGCAGCCACTTCGAACAGGGGGCTATGAACACTGAAGCTTTCTTT.

The V and J genes are TRBV5-4 and TRBJ2-5; 8 bases agree with TRBD1. V lost 2 bases and J lost 5; bases outside the gene matches: 5. Germline CDR1 SGHNT, CDR2 YYREEE (reference sequence). The CDR3 is 14 residues long. The CDR3 region has the DNA TGTGCCAGCAGCTTCCAGGGGGCGAAGGAGACCCAGTACTTC. Residues: CASSFQGAKETQYF.

V gene TRBV7-2 combines with J gene TRBJ2-7; D is perhaps TRBD2 (5 bases). The germline V gene encodes CDR1 SGHTA and CDR2 FQGNSA. Trimming stripped 5 bases from V and 4 bases from J, with 12 bases between. The CDR3 extends over 13 amino acids. The CDR3 here is CASSLISGYEQYF. In DNA, the CDR3 is TGTGCCAGCAGCCTGATTTCGGGGTACGAGCAGTACTTC.